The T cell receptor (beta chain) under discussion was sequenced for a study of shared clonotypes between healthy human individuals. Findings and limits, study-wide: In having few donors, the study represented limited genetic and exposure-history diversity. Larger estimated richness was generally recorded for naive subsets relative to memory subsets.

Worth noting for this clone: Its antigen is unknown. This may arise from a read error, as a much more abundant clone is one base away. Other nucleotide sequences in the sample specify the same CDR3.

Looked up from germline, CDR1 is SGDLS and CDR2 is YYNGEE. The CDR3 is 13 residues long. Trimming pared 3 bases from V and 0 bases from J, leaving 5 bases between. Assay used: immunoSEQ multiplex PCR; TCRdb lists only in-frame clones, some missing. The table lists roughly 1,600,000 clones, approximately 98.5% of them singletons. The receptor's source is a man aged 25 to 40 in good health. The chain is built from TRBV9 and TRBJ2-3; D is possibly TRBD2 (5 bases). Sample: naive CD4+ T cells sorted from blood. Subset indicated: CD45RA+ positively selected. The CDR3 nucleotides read TGTGCCAGCAGCGCGGGAAGCACAGATACGCAGTATTTT. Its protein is CASSAGSTDTQYF.